This TCR beta chain comes out of a study of cytomegalovirus exposure and HLA in healthy donors. Whole-study findings and limits: A classifier reportedly called cytomegalovirus status with high sensitivity and specificity.

This clone has more than one count but fewer than ten. The antigen is not known. A multiplex PCR was run with 60 Vbeta primers and 13 Jbeta primers. Profiled with immunoSEQ multiplex PCR; TCRdb holds only in-frame clones, not every one. The sample has about 150,000 clones, about 85% seen once; the top ten hold less than 2.5%. This CDR3 is built from 13 residues. CDR1 SGHRS and CDR2 YFSETQ come from the germline V gene. V was clipped by 2 bases and J by 4 bases, with 7 bases between them. The J gene is TRBJ1-5, the V gene TRBV5-1; a weak D match, TRBD1 (5 bases). The sample taken for sequencing was PBMCs. This TCR was recovered from a woman between 18 and 29 years old in good health and CMV-seronegative. The CDR3 is CASSFDSNQPQHF. The DNA for the CDR3 is TGCGCCAGCAGCTTCGACAGTAATCAGCCCCAGCATTTT.